These 32 T cell receptor beta chains share one sample of origin, sequenced in a study of shared clonotypes between healthy human individuals. Measured with immunoSEQ multiplex PCR; TCRdb has only the in-frame clones, and not every one. The profile shows approximately 840,000 clones, 90% to 98% of them singletons. Naive CD8 cells lacked CD45RO and underwent positive selection for CCR7, leaving out terminally differentiated effector memory CD45RA+ cells. Material for sequencing was naive CD8+ T cells sorted from blood. Receptors originate from a man aged 25-45 years in good health.

This chain links TRBV19 with TRBJ2-7, with D uncertain. The CDR3 has 15 amino acids. The V end was cut by 3 bases, the J end by 2 bases, with 14 bases between. Per the germline V gene, CDR1 is LNHDA and CDR2 is SQIVND (reference sequence). Here the CDR3 reads CASSISGRTTYEQYF. For the CDR3, the DNA is TGTGCCAGTAGTATTTCGGGCCGAACGACCTACGAGCAGTACTTC. The entire variable domain, with the rest obtained from reference TRBV19 and TRBJ2-7, is as follows: DGGITQSPKYLFRKEGQNVTLSCEQNLNHDAMYWYRQDPGQGLRLIYYSQIVNDFQKGDIAEGYSVSREKKESFPLTVTSAQKNPTAFYLCASSISGRTTYEQYFGPGTRLTVT.

The gene calls are TRBV27 and TRBJ1-5; D perhaps matches TRBD1 (6 bases). V was trimmed by 5 bases and J by 3 bases, leaving 17 bases between them. The CDR3 contains 16 residues. The V gene's germline CDR1 is MNHEY and CDR2 SMNVEV (reference sequence). The CDR3 DNA sequence: TGTGCCAGCAGTCCCTCTGAGGGGGATATCAATCAGCCCCAGCATTTT. This codes for CASSPSEGDINQPQHF.

The chain combines TRBV5-5 with TRBJ2-7; 8 bases match TRBD1. CDR3 length: 15 amino acids. Germline CDR1 is SGHKS and CDR2 is YYEKEE (reference sequence). V gave up 0 bases and J gave up 0 bases; unmatched junction bases: 2. The CDR3 region has the DNA TGTGCCAGCAGCTTGGGGACAGGGAGCTCCTACGAGCAGTACTTC. It translates to CASSLGTGSSYEQYF.

The chain uses TRBV14 and TRBJ1-1; no reliable D call. The CDR3 spans 15 residues. Germline CDR1 and CDR2: SGHDN and FVKESK. Between the trimmed V and J ends, which lost 3 bases and 0 bases, there was a span of 11 bases. CDR3: CASSQIAPMNTEAFF. DNA for the CDR3: TGTGCCAGCAGCCAGATTGCCCCAATGAACACTGAAGCTTTCTTT.

The chain combines TRBV23-1 with TRBJ2-5; 13 nucleotides agree with TRBD2. Being an ORF, TRBV23-1 has a function that is uncertain. V lost 0 bases and J lost 4; bases outside the gene matches: 11. CDR3 length: 19 amino acids. CDR3 in DNA: TGCGCCAGCAGTCAATCCGGACTAGCGGGAGAACGGGATGGAGAGACCCAGTACTTC. It is translated as CASSQSGLAGERDGETQYF.

The chain carries TRBV9 and TRBJ1-2, with D perhaps matching TRBD1 (6 bases). This CDR3 spans 14 amino acids. Trimming left V 0 bases short and J 4 bases short, with 10 bases between. Germline lookup yields CDR1 SGDLS and CDR2 YYNGEE. This CDR3 reads CASSVARGGYGYTF. The CDR3, as DNA: TGTGCCAGCAGCGTAGCCAGGGGCGGCTATGGCTACACCTTC.

CDR3 coding DNA: TGTGCCACAACAGGGGAGGGCTACACCTTC. It codes for CATTGEGYTF. The chain uses TRBV28 and TRBJ1-2, with 7 bases identical to TRBD1. The CDR3 has 10 residues. Germline assignment: CDR1 MDHEN and CDR2 SYDVKM. Unmatched junction bases numbered 4, after V lost 10 bases and J lost 8 bases.

The V gene is TRBV13, the J gene TRBJ2-7; 7 nucleotides agree with TRBD2. The V and J ends lost 6 bases and 5 bases, in that order; junction bases with no gene match: 10. This CDR3 region has 14 residues. The germline V gene encodes CDR1 PRHDT and CDR2 FYEKMQ (reference sequence). The CDR3 DNA reads as TGTGCCAGCAGTCTCGGGCGGGAGCAGGACGAGCAGTACTTC. This codes for CASSLGREQDEQYF.

The chain uses TRBV25-1 and TRBJ2-2; D is ambiguous. The CDR3 extends over 12 amino acids. CDR1 is MGHDK, CDR2 SYGVNS, per germline. The V end was cut by 1 base, the J end by 6 bases, with 3 bases between. The chain's CDR3 is CASSESAGELFF. The CDR3 DNA sequence: TGTGCCAGCAGTGAATCGGCCGGGGAGCTGTTTTTT.

This clone was picked up a small number of times. This sample also contains other DNA sequences that code for the same CDR3. The chain has TRBV20-1 and TRBJ2-7; D gene ambiguous. Trimming removed 3 bases from V and 3 bases from J, with 0 bases in between. This CDR3 has 9 residues. Germline values: CDR1 DFQATT, CDR2 SNEGSKA (reference sequence). The CDR3 spells CSASYEQYF. Here the CDR3 DNA reads TGCAGTGCTAGCTACGAGCAGTACTTC.

The chain links TRBV9 to TRBJ1-4; no reliable D call. The CDR3 is 14 residues long. Per germline, CDR1 SGDLS and CDR2 YYNGEE. With 3 bases removed from V and 5 bases from J, the gap between germline ends came to 11 bases. This chain's CDR3 is CASSAHWENEKLFF. The CDR3 DNA reads TGTGCCAGCAGCGCTCATTGGGAGAATGAAAAACTGTTTTTT.

In this sample, this clone turned up once. The CDR3 bases are TGCGCCAGCAGCATGAAAGACAGGGAACCTTACAATGAGCAGTTCTTC. Translation gives CASSMKDREPYNEQFF. This chain links TRBV5-1 with TRBJ2-1; 7 bases align to TRBD1. V dropped 4 bases and J dropped 4; count of bases not matched to a gene: 11. The germline CDR1 and CDR2 sequences are SGHRS and YFSETQ. The CDR3 has 16 amino acids.

This clone showed up just once. The rearrangement joins TRBV9 to TRBJ2-1; TRBD2 aligns across 9 bases. The CDR3 has 15 residues. The J segment lost 5 bases and the V segment lost 4 bases, leaving 7 bases of the junction unmatched. Germline lookup yields CDR1 SGDLS and CDR2 YYNGEE. CDR3 sequence reads: CASSPFSGSDNEQFF. In DNA, the CDR3 is TGTGCCAGCAGCCCTTTTAGCGGGAGCGACAATGAGCAGTTCTTC.

The chain has TRBV4-3 and TRBJ2-7; D possibly matches TRBD1 or TRBD2 (7 bases each). The length of the CDR3 is 15 residues. With 0 bases removed from V and 4 bases from J, the gap between germline ends came to 13 bases. Germline V gives CDR1 LGHNA, CDR2 YSLEER. In nucleotides, the CDR3 is TGCGCCAGCAGCCAAGATTCAGGGGGAGGGTACGAGCAGTACTTC. It is translated as CASSQDSGGGYEQYF.

The chain uses TRBV10-2 and TRBJ1-5; 7 bases line up with TRBD1. The CDR3 length is 14 residues. The V segment lost 8 bases and the J segment 5 bases; nucleotides outside the gene matches: 9. Germline CDR1 is WSHSY and CDR2 is SAAADI. The DNA for the CDR3 is TGCGCCAGCTCGGGACAGCCGAGCTATCAGCCCCAGCATTTT. This gives the protein CASSGQPSYQPQHF.

The chain recombines TRBV29-1 with TRBJ2-2; 8 nucleotides match TRBD1. Trimming cost V 6 bases and J 2 bases; bases outside gene matches: 11. The CDR3 length is 16 residues. Germline CDR1 is SQVTM and CDR2 is ANQGSEA. The CDR3 loop is CSVELRGQANTGELFF. In DNA form, the CDR3 reads TGCAGCGTCGAGCTTAGGGGACAGGCCAACACCGGGGAGCTGTTTTTT.

V and J are TRBV11-2 and TRBJ2-7; D possibly corresponds to TRBD1 (7 bases). CDR3 length equals 13 residues. The V gene's germline CDR1 is SGHAT and CDR2 FQNNGV. Trimming pared 8 bases from V and 0 bases from J, leaving 11 bases between. CDR3 DNA: TGTGCCAGCGGGCGGGACAGCTCCTACGAGCAGTACTTC. Translating it yields CASGRDSSYEQYF.

For this clone: The same CDR3 also results from other DNA sequences found in this sample. This chain links TRBV5-4 with TRBJ2-7, with a tentative D call TRBD2 (6 bases). This CDR3 has 14 amino acids. Trimming left V 0 bases short and J 3 bases short, with 10 bases between. CDR1 is SGHNT, CDR2 YYREEE, per germline (reference sequence). The CDR3 nucleotides are TGTGCCAGCAGCTTGGGAGCGGGTGACTACGAGCAGTACTTC. Its translation is CASSLGAGDYEQYF.

This clone occurred once. As DNA, the CDR3 is TGTGCCAGCAGTCGGGACAGGGTCTCCAATCAGCCCCAGCATTTT. Protein: CASSRDRVSNQPQHF. The genes are TRBV27 and TRBJ1-5, with 9 bases aligning to TRBD1. J lost 3 bases, V lost 5 bases, and 5 bases had no gene match. Germline-derived CDR1 and CDR2 are MNHEY and SMNVEV (reference sequence). The CDR3 is 15 amino acids.

The gene calls are TRBV9 and TRBJ2-1; 10 bases are a match to TRBD2. This CDR3 contains 17 residues. CDR1 is SGDLS and CDR2 is YYNGEE in the germline V gene. V dropped 2 bases and J dropped 7; count of bases not matched to a gene: 12. CDR3 loop: CASSVRSSGRWDNEQFF. The CDR3 region has the DNA TGTGCCAGCAGCGTGAGGTCTAGCGGGAGATGGGATAATGAGCAGTTCTTC.

Concerning this clone itself: No DNA is shown, since the ends of the CDR3 on it are uncertain; the CDR3 is the one TCRdb lists. V and J are TRBV21-1 and TRBJ2-1; TRBD2 is the table's D call, not checked against the DNA. TRBV21-1 is a pseudogene. The CDR3 has 21 amino acids, counting both end residues. The CDR3 spells CASSPRAGDRVAGGSYNEQFF.

This chain connects TRBV2 to TRBJ1-5; D gene ambiguous. The germline V and J ends were trimmed by 6 bases and 3 bases, with 18 bases remaining between them. The CDR3 consists of 16 residues. CDR1 and CDR2 (germline): SNHLY, FYNNEI. CDR3 residues: CASSETVPPINQPQHF. The CDR3 nucleotides are TGTGCCAGCAGCGAGACGGTCCCACCGATCAATCAGCCCCAGCATTTT.

This clone was detected only once. The chain combines TRBV6-5 with TRBJ1-2; 7 bases match TRBD1. The CDR3 runs 14 residues. Germline V gene data show CDR1 as MNHEY and CDR2 as SVGAGI. V was clipped by 2 bases and J by 2 bases; unmatched bases: 2. The chain's CDR3 is CASSYAGQNYGYTF. The CDR3 region has the DNA TGTGCCAGCAGTTACGCGGGACAGAACTATGGCTACACCTTC.

This CDR3 is CSVIGKNTEAFF. The CDR3 region has the DNA TGCAGCGTTATAGGGAAAAACACTGAAGCTTTCTTT. The rearrangement joins TRBV29-1 to TRBJ1-1; D is unresolved. The CDR3 contains 12 residues. The germline CDR1 and CDR2 sequences are SQVTM and ANQGSEA. The V end was cut by 5 bases, the J end by 2 bases, with 9 bases between.

The CDR3 region is CASSETRLPGTGGYGYTF. The DNA of the CDR3 is TGCGCCAGCAGTGAAACCCGTCTCCCCGGGACAGGGGGATATGGCTACACCTTC. The V call is TRBV10-2, the J call TRBJ1-2; 11 bases are a match to TRBD1. With V trimmed by 3 bases and J by 5 bases, 14 bases remained unmatched. Germline V gene lookup returns CDR1 WSHSY and CDR2 SAAADI. The CDR3 has 18 amino acids.

The rearrangement joins TRBV11-2 to TRBJ2-7, with TRBD1 identical over 8 bases. The V gene's germline CDR1 is SGHAT and CDR2 FQNNGV. The V segment lost 6 bases and the J segment 3 bases; nucleotides outside the gene matches: 1. The length of the CDR3 is 12 residues. This CDR3 reads CASRGQDYEQYF. In DNA, the CDR3 is TGTGCCAGCAGGGGACAGGACTACGAGCAGTACTTC.

This sequence joins TRBV6-5 and TRBJ2-1; D unclear. The CDR3 has 12 amino acids. V gave up 8 bases and J gave up 6 bases, with 11 bases separating them. Germline CDR1 MNHEY, CDR2 SVGAGI. The CDR3 loop reads CASATASNEQFF. The CDR3 nucleotides are TGTGCCAGCGCAACCGCTTCCAATGAGCAGTTCTTC.

The chain carries TRBV7-9 and TRBJ1-1; D unclear. Germline V gene data show CDR1 as SEHNR and CDR2 as FQNEAQ (reference sequence). Trimming pared 8 bases from V and 1 base from J, leaving 14 bases between. The CDR3 covers 14 residues. CDR3 residues: CASEGGDANTEAFF. As DNA, the CDR3 is TGTGCCAGCGAAGGTGGGGATGCGAACACTGAAGCTTTCTTT.

The chain links TRBV28 to TRBJ1-4, with D unclear. The germline V gene encodes CDR1 MDHEN and CDR2 SYDVKM. Trimming left V 8 bases short and J 4 bases short, with 17 bases between. The CDR3 has 15 amino acids. CDR3 coding DNA: TGTGCCAGCGTGCGATCTTGGAGTTTTAATGAAAAACTGTTTTTT. This translates into CASVRSWSFNEKLFF.

The rearrangement uses TRBV27 and TRBJ2-5; 9 bases map to TRBD1. CDR1 is MNHEY and CDR2 is SMNVEV in the germline V gene (reference sequence). Trimming at V came to 5 bases and at J to 1 base, leaving 5 bases not matched to a gene. The CDR3 has 15 residues. CDR3 protein: CASSPGTGIQETQYF. DNA for the CDR3: TGTGCCAGCAGTCCAGGGACAGGGATCCAAGAGACCCAGTACTTC.

V and J are TRBV10-3 and TRBJ2-5, with D possibly being TRBD2 (6 bases). The CDR3 totals 10 residues. V gave up 8 bases and J gave up 5 bases, with 6 bases separating them. Germline V gives CDR1 ENHRY, CDR2 SYGVKD. The CDR3 sequence: CAIGGETQYF. In DNA, the CDR3 is TGTGCCATCGGAGGGGAGACCCAGTACTTC.

The V call is TRBV5-1, the J call TRBJ2-3, with TRBD1 matching 7 bases. The CDR3 consists of 16 residues. The V gene end was trimmed by 4 bases and the J gene end by 0 bases; junction bases not matched to a gene: 8. Germline V gene data show CDR1 as SGHRS and CDR2 as YFSETQ. The CDR3 protein is CASSKYGTESTDTQYF. The CDR3 DNA reads as TGCGCCAGCAGCAAATACGGGACAGAGAGCACAGATACGCAGTATTTT.